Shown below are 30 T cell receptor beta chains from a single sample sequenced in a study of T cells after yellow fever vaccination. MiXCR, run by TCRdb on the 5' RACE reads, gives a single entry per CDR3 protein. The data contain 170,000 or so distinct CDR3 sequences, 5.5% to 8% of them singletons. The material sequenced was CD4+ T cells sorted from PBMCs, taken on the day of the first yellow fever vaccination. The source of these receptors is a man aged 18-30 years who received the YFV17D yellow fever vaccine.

This chain's CDR3 is CSVRRTVNQPQHF. DNA of the CDR3: TGCAGTGTCCGGCGAACCGTTAATCAGCCCCAGCATTTT. The V gene is TRBV20-1, the J gene TRBJ1-5; unclear D gene. Germline V lookup: CDR1 DFQATT, CDR2 SNEGSKA (reference sequence). The length of the CDR3 is 13 residues. The V end was cut by 7 bases, the J end by 4 bases, with 14 bases between.

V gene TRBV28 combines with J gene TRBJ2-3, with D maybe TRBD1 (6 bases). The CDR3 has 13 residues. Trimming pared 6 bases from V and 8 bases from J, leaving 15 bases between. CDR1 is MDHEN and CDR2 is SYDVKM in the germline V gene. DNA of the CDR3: TGTGCCAGCAGGTTGACAGGTCCGGGTACGCAGTATTTT. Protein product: CASRLTGPGTQYF.

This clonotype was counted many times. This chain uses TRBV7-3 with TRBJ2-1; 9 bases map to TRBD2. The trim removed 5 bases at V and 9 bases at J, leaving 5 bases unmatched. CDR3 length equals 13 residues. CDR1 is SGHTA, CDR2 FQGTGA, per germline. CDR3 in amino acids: CASSNSGGFEQFF. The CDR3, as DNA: TGTGCCAGCAGCAATAGCGGGGGATTTGAGCAGTTCTTC.

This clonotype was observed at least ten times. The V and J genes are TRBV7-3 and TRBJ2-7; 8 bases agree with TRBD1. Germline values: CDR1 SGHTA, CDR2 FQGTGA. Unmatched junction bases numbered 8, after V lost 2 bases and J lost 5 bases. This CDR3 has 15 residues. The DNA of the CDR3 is TGTGCCAGCAGCTTAGGCGGACAGGGCAGGGACGAGCAGTACTTC. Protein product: CASSLGGQGRDEQYF.

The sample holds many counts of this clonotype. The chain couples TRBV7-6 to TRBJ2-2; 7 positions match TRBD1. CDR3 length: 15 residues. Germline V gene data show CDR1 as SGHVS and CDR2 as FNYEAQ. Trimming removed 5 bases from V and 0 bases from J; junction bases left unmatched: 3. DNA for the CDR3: TGTGCCAGCAGCGTACAGGGGACGAACACCGGGGAGCTGTTTTTT. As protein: CASSVQGTNTGELFF.

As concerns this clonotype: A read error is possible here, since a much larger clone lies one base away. Here the CDR3 reads CASSFVAGPTDTQYF. CDR3 in DNA: TGTGCCAGCAGCTTTGTAGCGGGACCCACAGATACGCAGTATTTT. The V and J genes are TRBV7-2 and TRBJ2-3, with TRBD2 identical over 8 bases. Trimming cost V 3 bases and J 2 bases; bases outside gene matches: 4. Germline V CDR1 and CDR2: SGHTA, FQGNSA. The CDR3 sequence is 15 residues long.

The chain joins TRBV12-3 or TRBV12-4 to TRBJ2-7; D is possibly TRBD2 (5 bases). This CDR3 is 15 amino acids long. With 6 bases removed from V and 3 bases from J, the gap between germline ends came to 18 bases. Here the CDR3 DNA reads TGTGCCAGCAGCATGAGCGGCGGTCCCCTCTACGAGCAGTACTTC. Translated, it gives CASSMSGGPLYEQYF.

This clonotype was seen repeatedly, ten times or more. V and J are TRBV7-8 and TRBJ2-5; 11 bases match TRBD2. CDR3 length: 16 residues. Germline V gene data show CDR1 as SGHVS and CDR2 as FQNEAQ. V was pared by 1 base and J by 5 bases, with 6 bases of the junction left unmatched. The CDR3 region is CASSLVPSGGPETQYF. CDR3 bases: TGTGCCAGCAGCTTAGTTCCTAGCGGGGGGCCGGAGACCCAGTACTTC.

The CDR3 DNA reads TGTGCCAGTAGTAGACTCCGCCGGGACACCCCTACTCGAACCGGGGAGCTGTTTTTT. Translation gives CASSRLRRDTPTRTGELFF. The V gene is TRBV19, the J gene TRBJ2-2; possible D gene TRBD1, 6 bases. The V and J ends lost 4 bases and 5 bases respectively, with 26 bases between them. Germline-derived CDR1 and CDR2 are LNHDA and SQIVND (reference sequence). There are 19 residues in the CDR3.

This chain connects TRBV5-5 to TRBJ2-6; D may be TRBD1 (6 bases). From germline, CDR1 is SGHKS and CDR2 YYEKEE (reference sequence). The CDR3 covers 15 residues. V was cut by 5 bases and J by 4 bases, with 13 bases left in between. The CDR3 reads CASSQQGWGANVLTF. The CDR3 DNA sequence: TGTGCCAGCAGTCAACAGGGATGGGGGGCCAACGTCCTGACTTTC.

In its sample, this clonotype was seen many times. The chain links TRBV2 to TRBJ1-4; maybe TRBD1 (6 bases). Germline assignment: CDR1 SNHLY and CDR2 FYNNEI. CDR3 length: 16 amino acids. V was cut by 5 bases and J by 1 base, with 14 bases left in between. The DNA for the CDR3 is TGTGCCAGCAGTTTCCTACAGGGCGGAACTAATGAAAAACTGTTTTTT. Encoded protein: CASSFLQGGTNEKLFF.

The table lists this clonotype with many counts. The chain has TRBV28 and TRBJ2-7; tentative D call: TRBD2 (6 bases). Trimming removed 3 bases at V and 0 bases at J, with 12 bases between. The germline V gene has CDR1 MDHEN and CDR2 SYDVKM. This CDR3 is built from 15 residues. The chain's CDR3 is CASSLFGGSSYEQYV. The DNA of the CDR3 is TGTGCCAGCAGTTTGTTTGGAGGGAGCTCCTACGAGCAGTACGTC.

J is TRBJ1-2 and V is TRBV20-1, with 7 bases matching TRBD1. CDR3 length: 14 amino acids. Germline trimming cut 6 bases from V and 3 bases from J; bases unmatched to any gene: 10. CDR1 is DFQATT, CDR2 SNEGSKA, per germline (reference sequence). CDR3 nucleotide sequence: TGCAGTGCCCTCTTACGACAGGGACACTATGGCTACACCTTC. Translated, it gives CSALLRQGHYGYTF.

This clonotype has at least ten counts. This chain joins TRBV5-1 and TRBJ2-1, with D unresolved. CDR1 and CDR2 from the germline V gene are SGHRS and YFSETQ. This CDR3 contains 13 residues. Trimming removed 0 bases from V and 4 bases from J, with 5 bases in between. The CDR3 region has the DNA TGCGCCAGCAGCTTGGGGTGGTACAATGAGCAGTTCTTC. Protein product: CASSLGWYNEQFF.

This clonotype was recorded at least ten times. CDR3 loop: CASSTDTYEQYF. The CDR3 DNA is TGTGCCAGCAGCACAGATACCTACGAGCAGTACTTC. The chain uses TRBV7-9 and TRBJ2-7; D gene uncertain. The germline CDR1 and CDR2 sequences are SEHNR and FQNEAQ (reference sequence). Trimming shortened V by 5 bases and J by 2 bases, and 7 bases separated the two germline ends. The CDR3 is 12 residues long.

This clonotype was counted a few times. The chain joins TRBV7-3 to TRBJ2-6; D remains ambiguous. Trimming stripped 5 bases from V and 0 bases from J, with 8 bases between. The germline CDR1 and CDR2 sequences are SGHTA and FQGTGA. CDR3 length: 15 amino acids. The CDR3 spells CASSKQSSGANVLTF. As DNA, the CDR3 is TGTGCCAGCAGCAAACAGAGCTCTGGGGCCAACGTCCTGACTTTC.

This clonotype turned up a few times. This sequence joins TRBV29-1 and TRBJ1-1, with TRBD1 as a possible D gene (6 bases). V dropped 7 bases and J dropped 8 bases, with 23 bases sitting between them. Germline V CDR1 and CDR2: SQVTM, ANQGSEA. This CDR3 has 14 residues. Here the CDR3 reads CSEYRTEIIGEAFF. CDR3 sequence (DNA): TGCAGCGAATACCGGACAGAGATTATAGGCGAAGCTTTCTTT. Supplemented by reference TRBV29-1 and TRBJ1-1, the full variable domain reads SAVISQKPSRDICQRGTSLTIQCQVDSQVTMMFWYRQQPGQSLTLIATANQGSEATYESGFVIDKFPISRPNLTFSTLTVSNMSPEDSSIYLCSEYRTEIIGEAFFGQGTRLTVV.

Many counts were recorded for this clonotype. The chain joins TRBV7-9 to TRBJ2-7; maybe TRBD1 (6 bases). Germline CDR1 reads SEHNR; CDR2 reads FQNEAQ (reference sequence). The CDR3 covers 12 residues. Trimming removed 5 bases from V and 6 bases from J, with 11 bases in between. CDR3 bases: TGTGCCAGCAGCCTCACAGGGAGCGAGCAGTACGTC. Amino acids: CASSLTGSEQYV.

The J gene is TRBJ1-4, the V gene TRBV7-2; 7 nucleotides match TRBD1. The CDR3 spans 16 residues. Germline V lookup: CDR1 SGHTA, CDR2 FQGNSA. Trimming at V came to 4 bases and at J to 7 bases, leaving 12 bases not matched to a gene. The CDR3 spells CASSSTSRGLREKLFF. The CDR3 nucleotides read TGTGCCAGCAGCTCCACATCGAGGGGGCTACGTGAAAAACTGTTTTTT. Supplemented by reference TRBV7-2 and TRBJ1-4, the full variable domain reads GAGVSQSPSNKVTEKGKDVELRCDPISGHTALYWYRQSLGQGLEFLIYFQGNSAPDKSGLPSDRFSAERTGGSVSTLTIQRTQQEDSAVYLCASSSTSRGLREKLFFGSGTQLSVL.

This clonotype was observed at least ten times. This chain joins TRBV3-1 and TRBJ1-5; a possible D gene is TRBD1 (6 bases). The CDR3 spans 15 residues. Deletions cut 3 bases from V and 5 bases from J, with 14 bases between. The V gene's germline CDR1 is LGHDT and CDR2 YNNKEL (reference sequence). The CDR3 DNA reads TGTGCCAGCAGCCAGACCACAGGGCCCCATCAGCCCCAGCATTTT. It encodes CASSQTTGPHQPQHF.

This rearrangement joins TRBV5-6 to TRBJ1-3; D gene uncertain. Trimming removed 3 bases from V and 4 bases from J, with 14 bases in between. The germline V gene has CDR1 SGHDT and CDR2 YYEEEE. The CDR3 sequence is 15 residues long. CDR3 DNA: TGTGCCAGCAGCTCCCCTGCTAGCTCCGGAAACACCATATATTTT. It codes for CASSSPASSGNTIYF.

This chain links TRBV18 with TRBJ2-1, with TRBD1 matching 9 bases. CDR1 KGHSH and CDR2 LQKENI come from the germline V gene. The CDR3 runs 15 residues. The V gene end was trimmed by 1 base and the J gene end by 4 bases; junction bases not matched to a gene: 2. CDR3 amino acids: CASSPRDRAYNEQFF. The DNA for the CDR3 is TGTGCCAGCTCACCACGGGACAGGGCTTACAATGAGCAGTTCTTC.

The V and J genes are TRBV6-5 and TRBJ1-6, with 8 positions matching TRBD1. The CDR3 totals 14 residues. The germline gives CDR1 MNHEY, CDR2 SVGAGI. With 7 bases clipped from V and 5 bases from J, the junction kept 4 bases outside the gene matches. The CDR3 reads CASTRTGHNSPLHF. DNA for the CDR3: TGTGCCAGCACCCGGACAGGGCATAATTCACCCCTCCACTTT.

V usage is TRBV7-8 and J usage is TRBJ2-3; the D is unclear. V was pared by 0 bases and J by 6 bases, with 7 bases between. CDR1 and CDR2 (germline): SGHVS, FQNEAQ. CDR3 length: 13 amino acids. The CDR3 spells CASSLAGFDTQYF. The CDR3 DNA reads TGTGCCAGCAGCTTAGCTGGCTTTGATACGCAGTATTTT.

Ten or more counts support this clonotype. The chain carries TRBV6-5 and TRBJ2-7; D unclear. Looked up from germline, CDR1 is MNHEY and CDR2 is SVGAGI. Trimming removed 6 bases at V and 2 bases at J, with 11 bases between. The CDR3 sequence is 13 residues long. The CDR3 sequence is CASSPTDPYEQYF. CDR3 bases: TGTGCCAGCAGCCCGACGGACCCCTACGAGCAGTACTTC.

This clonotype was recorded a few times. The CDR3 protein is CAISSSTDTQYF. CDR3 bases: TGTGCCATCAGTAGCAGCACAGATACGCAGTATTTT. This chain connects TRBV10-3 to TRBJ2-3; D call uncertain. The germline V gene encodes CDR1 ENHRY and CDR2 SYGVKD. The V end was cut by 5 bases, the J end by 0 bases, with 3 bases between. This CDR3 spans 12 amino acids.

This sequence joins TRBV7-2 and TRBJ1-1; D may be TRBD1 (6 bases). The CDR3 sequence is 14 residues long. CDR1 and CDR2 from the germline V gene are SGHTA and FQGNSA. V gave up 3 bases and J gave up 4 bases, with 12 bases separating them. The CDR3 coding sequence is TGTGCCAGCAGCTTCGGACAGTCTTCCACTGAAGCTTTCTTT. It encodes CASSFGQSSTEAFF.

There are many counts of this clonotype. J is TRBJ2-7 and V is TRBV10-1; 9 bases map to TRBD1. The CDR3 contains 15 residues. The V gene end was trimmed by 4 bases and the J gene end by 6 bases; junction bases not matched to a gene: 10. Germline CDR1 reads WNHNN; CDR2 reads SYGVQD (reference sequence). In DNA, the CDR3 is TGCGCCAGCAGTGGAGGGGGACAGGGCCTCCTCGAGCAGTACTTC. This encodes CASSGGGQGLLEQYF.

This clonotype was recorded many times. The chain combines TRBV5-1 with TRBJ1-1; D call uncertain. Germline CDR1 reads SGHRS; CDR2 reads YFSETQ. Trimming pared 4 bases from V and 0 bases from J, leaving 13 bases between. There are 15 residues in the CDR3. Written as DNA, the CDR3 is TGCGCCAGCAGCCCGGCGTTGGTGTTGAACACTGAAGCTTTCTTT. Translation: CASSPALVLNTEAFF.

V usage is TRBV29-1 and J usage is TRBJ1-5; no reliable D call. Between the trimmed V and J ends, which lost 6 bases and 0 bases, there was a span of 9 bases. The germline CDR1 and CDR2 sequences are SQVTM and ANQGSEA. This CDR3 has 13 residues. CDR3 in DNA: TGCAGCGTGCGGATAGATAGCAATCAGCCCCAGCATTTT. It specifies CSVRIDSNQPQHF.